The rows below give T cell receptor beta chains drawn from one sample of a study of Graves' ophthalmopathy and Graves' hyperthyroidism. TCRdb fed the multiplex PCR reads into MiXCR, producing one record per CDR3 protein. The sample consists of just over 600,000 distinct CDR3 sequences, about a fifth of them appearing once. The source material was peripheral blood. The receptor set was obtained from a woman younger than 35 with stable Graves' hyperthyroidism. Some clones in this sample may be carry-over from other donors' samples. Both conserved end residues are part of each CDR3. The D gene is left open where the match is weak. Clone sizes are given selectively: once, few, many, or a class where the clone is expanded.

j_call | v_call | d_call | clone_size | cdr3_aa | cdr3_nt
TRBJ2-7 | TRBV12-3/TRBV12-4 | - | - | CASRRGTIEQYF | TGTGCCAGCAGACGGGGGACAATTGAGCAGTACTTC
TRBJ1-6 | TRBV12-3/TRBV12-4 | TRBD1 | few | CASSSYPGGSNSPLHF | TGTGCCAGCAGCTCGTACCCAGGGGGCTCGAATTCACCCCTCCACTTT
TRBJ1-6 | TRBV6-5 | - | few | CASSYGGGDSPLHF | TGTGCCAGCAGTTACGGGGGAGGAGACTCACCCCTCCACTTT
TRBJ1-5 | TRBV6-1 | TRBD1 | many | CASRETRTGFNQPQHF | TGTGCCAGCAGAGAGACCAGGACAGGTTTCAATCAGCCCCAGCATTTT
TRBJ1-2 | TRBV6-1 | - | - | CASSELAGKSYTF | TGTGCCAGCAGTGAATTGGCAGGGAAGTCCTACACCTTC
TRBJ2-7 | TRBV27 | - | many | CASRTSMGNAYEQYF | TGTGCCAGCAGAACTAGTATGGGGAATGCCTACGAGCAGTACTTC
TRBJ2-5 | TRBV19 | - | - | CASRGPGRETQYF | TGTGCCAGTAGGGGCCCTGGCCGGGAGACCCAGTACTTC
TRBJ2-2 | TRBV19 | TRBD2 | many | CASSIGSGMAATNTGELFF | TGTGCCAGTAGTATTGGTAGCGGGATGGCGGCGACGAACACCGGGGAGCTGTTTTTT
TRBJ2-5 | TRBV24-1 | - | many | CATSDLSDVGETQYF | TGTGCCACCAGTGATTTGTCGGACGTAGGGGAGACCCAGTACTTC
TRBJ1-1 | TRBV20-1 | TRBD1 | many | CSARGQGATEAFF | TGCAGTGCTAGGGGTCAGGGGGCCACTGAAGCTTTCTTT
TRBJ2-7 | TRBV5-1 | TRBD2 | many | CASSNGLAYEQYF | TGCGCCAGCAGCAACGGACTAGCCTACGAGCAGTACTTC
TRBJ2-5 | TRBV19 | - | many | CASSIAQAAKETQYF | TGTGCCAGTAGTATAGCTCAGGCGGCGAAAGAGACCCAGTACTTC
TRBJ2-5 | TRBV6-1 | - | many | CASSEDRGGTQYF | TGTGCCAGCAGTGAAGATCGTGGAGGGACCCAGTACTTC
TRBJ1-5 | TRBV30 | - | many | CAWSVFGRSNQPQHF | TGTGCCTGGAGTGTATTTGGGCGTAGCAATCAGCCCCAGCATTTT
TRBJ1-2 | TRBV12-3/TRBV12-4 | TRBD1 | many | CASSSGQAGYTF | TGTGCCAGCAGTTCAGGACAGGCTGGCTACACCTTC
TRBJ1-1 | TRBV28 | TRBD1 | - | CASSSEQGLFGEAFF | TGTGCCAGCAGTTCTGAACAGGGGCTTTTCGGTGAAGCTTTCTTT
TRBJ1-2 | TRBV6-1 | - | few | CASSLEQFNYGYTF | TGTGCCAGCAGCCTCGAACAATTTAACTATGGCTACACCTTC
TRBJ2-5 | TRBV6-1 | - | few | CASNTPGALETQYF | TGTGCCAGCAATACCCCGGGGGCCTTGGAGACCCAGTACTTC
TRBJ1-5 | TRBV12-3/TRBV12-4 | TRBD1 | many | CASSRTGAGDWPQHF | TGTGCCAGCAGCCGCACAGGGGCGGGGGATTGGCCCCAGCATTTT
TRBJ1-1 | TRBV2 | - | - | CASSPLLRNTEAFF | TGTGCCAGCAGTCCGCTTTTGAGGAACACTGAAGCTTTCTTT
TRBJ2-7 | TRBV3-1 | - | - | CASSQAHQGRSYEQYF | TGTGCCAGCAGCCAGGCTCATCAGGGGCGATCCTACGAGCAGTACTTC
TRBJ1-1 | TRBV28 | - | many | CASSEPDPTNTEAFF | TGTGCCAGCAGTGAACCCGACCCAACGAACACTGAAGCTTTCTTT
TRBJ2-5 | TRBV15 | - | few | CATSRDPRRGGQETQYF | TGTGCCACCAGCAGAGATCCGCGGCGAGGGGGCCAAGAGACCCAGTACTTC
TRBJ1-6 | TRBV20-1 | TRBD1 | once | CSARDRDANRALHF | TGCAGTGCTCGGGACAGGGACGCCAATAGAGCCCTCCACTTT
TRBJ2-5 | TRBV11-2 | - | - | CASSLVIWGEQETQYF | TGTGCCAGCAGCTTAGTTATCTGGGGTGAGCAAGAGACCCAGTACTTC
TRBJ2-4 | TRBV20-1 | TRBD2 | - | CSAAGGNIQYF | TGCAGTGCTGCGGGGGGCAACATTCAGTACTTC
TRBJ1-2 | TRBV10-3 | - | many | CAISESVTANYGYTF | TGTGCCATCAGTGAGTCGGTGACAGCGAACTATGGCTACACCTTC
TRBJ2-6 | TRBV28 | - | many | CASRLRGTRKWANVLTF | TGTGCCAGCAGATTAAGAGGGACCCGCAAATGGGCCAACGTCCTGACTTTC
TRBJ1-1 | TRBV15 | - | many | CATSRERSDTEAFF | TGTGCCACCAGCAGAGAAAGGTCCGACACTGAAGCTTTCTTT
TRBJ1-1 | TRBV11-2 | TRBD1 | many | CASSLGQGAETEAFF | TGTGCCAGCAGCTTAGGACAGGGGGCGGAAACTGAAGCTTTCTTT
TRBJ1-2 | TRBV6-1 | - | many | CASSEAGPYGYTF | TGTGCCAGCAGTGAGGCAGGGCCCTATGGCTACACCTTC
TRBJ2-7 | TRBV5-1 | - | few | CASSYYRYTYEQYF | TGCGCCAGCAGCTACTACAGATATACCTACGAGCAGTACTTC
TRBJ2-5 | TRBV20-1 | TRBD1 | once | CSATPPRGQETQYF | TGCAGTGCTACCCCGCCCAGGGGGCAAGAGACCCAGTACTTC
TRBJ2-5 | TRBV10-3 | - | few | CAMETKDPWGETQYF | TGTGCCATGGAAACGAAGGACCCTTGGGGAGAGACCCAGTACTTC
TRBJ2-5 | TRBV2 | TRBD1 | many | CASSEATGQGRETQYF | TGTGCCAGCAGTGAAGCGACGGGACAGGGGAGGGAGACCCAGTACTTC
TRBJ1-5 | TRBV7-2 | - | few | CASSLSGTDKPQHF | TGTGCCAGCAGCCTTTCGGGGACCGATAAGCCCCAGCATTTT
TRBJ2-2 | TRBV6-5 | - | many | CASSYDETGELFF | TGTGCCAGCAGTTATGACGAGACCGGGGAGCTGTTTTTT
TRBJ2-7 | TRBV10-3 | - | once | CAISEARPGIGMGDQYF | TGTGCCATCAGTGAGGCCCGCCCCGGGATAGGGATGGGGGATCAGTACTTC
TRBJ1-1 | TRBV29-1 | - | many | CSVERDMNTEAFF | TGCAGCGTTGAAAGGGACATGAACACTGAAGCTTTCTTT
TRBJ1-1 | TRBV29-1 | - | many | CSARDFDTEAFF | TGCAGCGCCAGGGACTTCGACACTGAAGCTTTCTTT
TRBJ2-7 | TRBV19 | TRBD2 | many | CASSRTSGSYEQYF | TGTGCCAGTAGTAGGACTAGCGGGAGCTACGAGCAGTACTTC